A single sample is the source of the 20 T cell receptor beta chains below, sequenced in a study of tissue T cells after allogeneic stem cell transplantation. Clones were sequenced by immunoSEQ multiplex PCR, and TCRdb holds only the in-frame ones, with some missing. The sample has tens of thousands of clones; over 55% are singletons. Input material: spleen. These receptors were obtained from a female BALB/c mouse in good health. Mouse MHC haplotype: H2-d.

In the case of this clone: Gene names are the mouse ones. The sequenced fragment ends 1 residue before the CDR3 boundary, so the rest is inferred from the germline J gene. This chain uses TRBV5 with TRBJ2-1; D is possibly TRBD1 (6 bases). In germline, CDR1 is LGHNA, CDR2 YNLKQL (reference sequence). V lost 5 bases to trimming and J lost 4 bases, with 9 bases between them. This CDR3 has 13 amino acids. The CDR3 spells CASSTQGYAEQFF. CDR3 DNA, as far as it was read: TGTGCCAGCAGCACACAGGGTTATGCTGAGCAGTTC.

About this clone itself: Gene names are mouse gene names. The read falls 1 residue short of the CDR3 end, and the missing part is taken from the germline J gene. V gene TRBV26 combines with J gene TRBJ2-7; D uncertain. Germline CDR1 KGHPV, CDR2 FQNQEV (reference sequence). V was pared by 2 bases and J by 5 bases, with 7 bases between. The CDR3 runs 12 residues. CDR3 bases read: TGTGCCAGCAGTCTGGAGGAAGATGAACAGTAC. Protein: CASSLEEDEQY. The CDR3, in full, reads CASSLEEDEQYF.

On this clone itself: The genes are named according to mouse. With the read ending 1 residue before the CDR3 end, the germline J gene is used to fill in that end. The rearrangement joins TRBV5 to TRBJ1-1; D gene unclear. The V gene's germline CDR1 is LGHNA and CDR2 YNLKQL (reference sequence). V was pared by 1 base and J by 0 bases, with 6 bases between. This CDR3 is 14 amino acids long. This CDR3 is CASSQGLANTEVFF. The part of the CDR3 DNA that was read is TGTGCCAGCAGCCAAGGTCTGGCAAACACAGAAGTCTTC.

Of note for this clone: Compared with germline, one end of the junction differs, possibly owing to a read error. The genes are named according to mouse. The CDR3 is cut off 1 residue early in the read; its end comes from the germline J gene. J is TRBJ1-6 and V is TRBV4, with D perhaps matching TRBD1 (6 bases). TRBJ1-6 is classed as an ORF, of uncertain function. CDR3 length: 14 residues. CDR1 is LGHDT, CDR2 YNNKQL, per germline (reference sequence). CDR3 loop: CASSRTVYNPPLYF. CDR3 DNA, as far as it was read: TGTGCCAGCAGCCGGACAGTCTATAATCCGCCCCTCTAC.

With respect to this clone: Germline and genes here are mouse. The read gets to within 1 residue of the CDR3 end, and the germline J gene fills in the rest. The genes are TRBV1 and TRBJ1-6; D is possibly TRBD1 (5 bases). TRBJ1-6 is sorted into the ORF group, with uncertain function. The CDR3 has 15 amino acids. The V end was cut by 0 bases, the J end by 6 bases, with 9 bases between. The germline CDR1 and CDR2 sequences are NSQYPW and LRSPGD (reference sequence). The CDR3 protein is CTCSADGGGNSPLYF. The DNA read from the CDR3 is TGCACCTGCAGTGCAGATGGGGGTGGTAATTCGCCCCTCTAC.

On this clone: All gene names here are mouse names. The missing CDR3 end, 1 residue past where the read stops, is filled in from the germline J gene. The rearrangement uses TRBV29 and TRBJ1-4; D gene unclear. This CDR3 contains 14 residues. Germline-derived CDR1 and CDR2 are MSHET and SYDVDS. V dropped 0 bases and J dropped 5 bases, with 7 bases sitting between them. The CDR3: CASSLSFANERLFF. The sequenced CDR3 bases are TGTGCTAGCAGTTTATCGTTCGCGAACGAAAGATTATTT.

Turning to this clone: The listed genes are named as in mouse. The read finishes 1 residue shy of the CDR3 end, and the germline J gene is used to complete it. This chain uses TRBV13-2 with TRBJ2-2, with a weak D call TRBD2 (5 bases). Trimming stripped 1 base from V and 0 bases from J, with 7 bases between. The CDR3 is made up of 15 amino acids. Per germline, CDR1 NNHNN and CDR2 SYGAGS (reference sequence). The part of the CDR3 DNA that was read is TGTGCCAGCGGTGATTTGGGGACAAACACCGGGCAGCTCTAC. Translated, it gives CASGDLGTNTGQLY. The whole CDR3 protein reads CASGDLGTNTGQLYF.

Comment on this clone: Gene names follow the mouse nomenclature. With the read ending 1 residue before the CDR3 end, the germline J gene is used to fill in that end. This chain links TRBV31 with TRBJ1-4, with 10 bases lining up with TRBD1. V was pared by 8 bases and J by 4 bases, with 4 bases of the junction left unmatched. Germline V gives CDR1 GKSSPN, CDR2 SITVG. The CDR3 contains 13 residues. The CDR3 here is CAPRDRGNERLFF. The covered CDR3 bases are TGTGCCCCCCGGGACAGGGGCAACGAAAGATTATTT. Full variable domain (remainder filled in from reference TRBV31 and TRBJ1-4): AQTIHQWPVAEIKAVGSPLSLGCTIKGKSSPNLYWYWQATGGTLQQLFYSITVGQVESVVQLNLSASRPKDDQFILSTEKLLLSHSGFYLCAPRDRGNERLFFGHGTKLSVL.

As for this clone: Germline and genes: mouse. Read data end 1 residue before the CDR3 end; the end is taken from the germline J gene. The chain recombines TRBV4 with TRBJ1-5; D is ambiguous. There are 15 residues in the CDR3. V gave up 4 bases and J gave up 0 bases, with 10 bases separating them. CDR1 and CDR2 from the germline V gene are LGHDT and YNNKQL (reference sequence). Incomplete CDR3 DNA: TGTGCCAGCAGCTCCTACAGTTATAACAACCAGGCTCCGCTT. This translates into CASSSYSYNNQAPL. The full-length CDR3 reads as CASSSYSYNNQAPLF.

To note about this clone: Mouse names are used for the genes. The read terminates 1 residue ahead of where the CDR3 ends, so the germline J gene completes it. This chain uses TRBV4 with TRBJ2-1; the match to TRBD1 covers 10 bases. Trimming removed 6 bases from V and 5 bases from J; junction bases left unmatched: 1. Per the germline V gene, CDR1 is LGHDT and CDR2 is YNNKQL (reference sequence). The CDR3 sequence is 13 residues long. CDR3 loop: CASRGTGDAEQFF. CDR3 DNA, as far as it was read: TGTGCCAGCAGAGGGACAGGGGATGCTGAGCAGTTC.

As concerns this clone: Mouse gene names apply. From the germline J gene comes the end of the CDR3, since the read stops 1 residue before it. The chain carries TRBV4 and TRBJ2-5, with D possibly called TRBD1 or TRBD2 (5 bases each). This CDR3 has 13 amino acids. Germline V gene sequence: CDR1 LGHDT, CDR2 YNNKQL (reference sequence). Between the trimmed V and J ends, which lost 4 bases and 4 bases, there was a span of 9 bases. CDR3 residues: CASSLGPEDTQYF. Partial CDR3 DNA: TGTGCCAGCAGCTTGGGACCGGAAGACACCCAGTAC. The full variable domain, its missing parts supplied by reference TRBV4 and TRBJ2-5, is ETAVFQTPNYHVTQVGNEVSFNCKQTLGHDTMYWYKQDSKKLLKIMFSYNNKQLIVNETVPRRFSPQSSDKAHLNLRIKSVEPEDSAVYLCASSLGPEDTQYFGPGTRLLVL.

This clone was seen only a few times. The genes are named according to mouse. The read stops 1 residue short of the end of the CDR3; the missing end is completed from the germline J gene. This chain uses TRBV5 with TRBJ1-5; possible D gene TRBD1, 6 bases. The germline gives CDR1 LGHNA, CDR2 YNLKQL (reference sequence). Trimming took off 1 base at V and 2 bases at J, with 9 bases between the two ends. The CDR3 sequence is 15 residues long. CDR3: CASSQVGTYNQAPLF. The sequenced CDR3 bases are TGTGCCAGCAGCCAAGTAGGGACATACAACCAGGCTCCGCTT.

This clone came up a few times. Gene names are the mouse ones. The CDR3 extends 1 residue past the end of the read, so its final part is completed from the germline J gene. The chain combines TRBV2 with TRBJ1-3; D ambiguous. V was shortened by 0 bases and J by 2 bases, with 11 bases between the two germline ends. CDR1 is LGHNA and CDR2 is YSYQKL in the germline V gene. The CDR3 consists of 16 residues. The DNA read from the CDR3 is TGTGCCAGCAGCCAAGATAGGGCAGAAACTGGAAATACGCTCTAT. This codes for CASSQDRAETGNTLY. The full CDR3 sequence reads CASSQDRAETGNTLYF.

This clone has only one observation. Gene names follow the mouse nomenclature. The missing CDR3 end, 1 residue past where the read stops, is filled in from the germline J gene. This chain connects TRBV13-1 to TRBJ2-5, with D perhaps being TRBD1 or TRBD2 (5 bases each). The CDR3 consists of 15 residues. Germline CDR1 reads NSHNY; CDR2 reads SYGAGN. V was clipped by 2 bases and J by 1 base, with 11 bases between them. CDR3 region: CASSEGTPYQDTQYF. The DNA read from the CDR3 is TGTGCCAGCAGTGAGGGGACCCCCTACCAAGACACCCAGTAC.

As to this clone: Here the gene names and germline are mouse. The read ends 1 residue shy of where the CDR3 ends; the end is completed using the germline J gene. The chain combines TRBV13-2 with TRBJ2-5, with 11 positions matching TRBD2. Looked up from germline, CDR1 is NNHNN and CDR2 is SYGAGS (reference sequence). The V and J ends lost 2 bases and 0 bases, in that order; junction bases with no gene match: 2. This CDR3 has 16 residues. CDR3 DNA, as far as it was read: TGTGCCAGCGGTGAACTGGGGGGGCTAAACCAAGACACCCAGTAC. This sequence encodes CASGELGGLNQDTQY. The whole CDR3 protein is CASGELGGLNQDTQYF.

This clone was seen only a few times. Genes and germline come from the mouse. From the germline J gene comes the end of the CDR3, since the read stops 1 residue before it. The rearrangement uses TRBV19 and TRBJ2-1; D remains unclear. Deletions cut 4 bases from V and 5 bases from J, with 4 bases between. The germline V gene has CDR1 FNHDT and CDR2 SITEND (reference sequence). The CDR3 sequence is 11 residues long. The covered CDR3 bases are TGTGCCAGCAGTCAAAATGCTGAGCAGTTC. Protein: CASSQNAEQF. The complete CDR3 sequence is CASSQNAEQFF. The complete variable domain, with remaining parts taken from reference TRBV19 and TRBJ2-1, reads GGIITQTPKFLIGQEGQKLTLKCQQNFNHDTMYWYRQDSGKGLRLIYYSITENDLQKGDLSEGYDASREKKSSFSLTVTSAQKNEMAVFLCASSQNAEQFFGPGTRLTVL.

To note about this clone: Gene names are mouse gene names. The read terminates 1 residue before the CDR3 end, so the remaining end is supplied by the germline J gene. V and J are TRBV2 and TRBJ2-7; D is unresolved. V lost 0 bases to trimming and J lost 4 bases, with 7 bases between them. Germline V gives CDR1 LGHNA, CDR2 YSYQKL. CDR3 length equals 13 residues. This chain's CDR3 is CASSQERLYEQYF. The CDR3 bases that were read are TGTGCCAGCAGCCAAGAGAGGCTTTATGAACAGTAC.

A note on this clone: Gene names and germline match the mouse. The observed sequence ends 1 residue before the CDR3 terminus, with the missing tail filled in from the germline J gene. This chain uses TRBV1 with TRBJ2-7; 9 positions match TRBD2. There are 14 residues in the CDR3. The V gene end was trimmed by 1 base and the J gene end by 4 bases; junction bases not matched to a gene: 2. The germline CDR1 and CDR2 sequences are NSQYPW and LRSPGD (reference sequence). The CDR3 DNA, read in part, is TGCACCTGCAGTGCAGGACTGGGGGTTTATGAACAGTAC. Translated, it gives CTCSAGLGVYEQY. The full CDR3 reads CTCSAGLGVYEQYF.

Concerning this clone: Gene names and germline match the mouse. The read falls 1 residue short of the CDR3 end, and the missing part is taken from the germline J gene. The chain carries TRBV13-2 and TRBJ2-4, with 7 bases identical to TRBD1. This CDR3 has 14 residues. Unmatched junction bases numbered 4, after V lost 5 bases and J lost 1 base. Germline CDR1 reads NNHNN; CDR2 reads SYGAGS (reference sequence). CDR3 loop: CASGPDRGQNTLYF. The covered CDR3 bases are TGTGCCAGCGGCCCCGACAGGGGTCAAAACACCTTGTAC.

Only a few counts were recorded for this clone. Here the gene names and germline are mouse. The CDR3 goes on 1 residue after the read ends, and that part is filled in from the germline J gene. The rearrangement links TRBV13-1 to TRBJ2-7; D gene uncertain. The CDR3 length is 12 residues. V dropped 0 bases and J dropped 4 bases, with 5 bases sitting between them. The germline gives CDR1 NSHNY, CDR2 SYGAGN. The sequenced CDR3 bases are TGTGCCAGCAGTGATGACTTTTATGAACAGTAC. Translated, it gives CASSDDFYEQY. Given in full, the CDR3 is CASSDDFYEQYF.